This T cell receptor (beta chain) was documented in a study of T cell repertoires in aging, cancer and after chemotherapy. V was pared by 3 bases and J by 5 bases, with 2 bases of the junction left unmatched. CDR1 is LNHDA, CDR2 SQIVND, per germline (reference sequence). The CDR3 runs 13 residues. The template was genomic DNA from peripheral blood, not RNA. Multiplex touch-down PCR with TRB-A/B primers amplified rearranged V-D-J TRB sequences. One entry per CDR3 protein, called by TCRdb with MiXCR from the multiplex PCR reads. The sample lists about 360 distinct CDR3 sequences; about 80% were seen once.

Material: blood. The chain carries TRBV19 and TRBJ2-5, with 8 bases aligning to TRBD1. This TCR derives from a human donor with a solid tumor. In DNA form, the CDR3 reads TGTGCCAGTAGTATGACAGGGGTGGAGACCCAGTACTTC. It specifies CASSMTGVETQYF. The complete variable domain, with remaining parts taken from reference TRBV19 and TRBJ2-5, reads DGGITQSPKYLFRKEGQNVTLSCEQNLNHDAMYWYRQDPGQGLRLIYYSQIVNDFQKGDIAEGYSVSREKKESFPLTVTSAQKNPTAFYLCASSMTGVETQYFGPGTRLLVL.